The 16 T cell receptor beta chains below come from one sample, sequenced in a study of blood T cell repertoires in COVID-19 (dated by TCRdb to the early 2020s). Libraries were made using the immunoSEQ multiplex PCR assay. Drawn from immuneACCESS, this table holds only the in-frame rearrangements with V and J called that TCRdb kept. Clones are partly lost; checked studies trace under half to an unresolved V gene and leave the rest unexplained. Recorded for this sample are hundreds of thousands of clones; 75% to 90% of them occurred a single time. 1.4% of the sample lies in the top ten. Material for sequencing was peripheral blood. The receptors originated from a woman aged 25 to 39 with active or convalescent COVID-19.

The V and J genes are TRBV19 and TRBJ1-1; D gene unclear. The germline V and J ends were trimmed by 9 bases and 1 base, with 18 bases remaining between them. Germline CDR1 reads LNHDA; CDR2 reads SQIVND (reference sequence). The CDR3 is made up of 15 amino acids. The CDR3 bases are TGTGCCAGCCTGACGCGCCTAGGTGAGAACACTGAAGCTTTCTTT. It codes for CASLTRLGENTEAFF.

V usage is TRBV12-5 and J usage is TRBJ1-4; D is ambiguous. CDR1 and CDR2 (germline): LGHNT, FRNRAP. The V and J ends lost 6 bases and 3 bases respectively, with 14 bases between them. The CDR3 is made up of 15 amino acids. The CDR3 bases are TGTGCTAGTGGCCTGGAGGGCCTACCTAATGAAAAACTGTTTTTT. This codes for CASGLEGLPNEKLFF. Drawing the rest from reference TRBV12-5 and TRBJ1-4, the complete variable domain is DARVTQTPRHKVTEMGQEVTMRCQPILGHNTVFWYRQTMMQGLELLAYFRNRAPLDDSGMPKDRFSAEMPDATLATLKIQPSEPRDSAVYFCASGLEGLPNEKLFFGSGTQLSVL.

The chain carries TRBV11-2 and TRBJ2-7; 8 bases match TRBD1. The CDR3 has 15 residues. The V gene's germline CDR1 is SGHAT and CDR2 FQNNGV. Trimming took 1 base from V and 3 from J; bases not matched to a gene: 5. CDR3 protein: CASSLAGTGIYEQYF. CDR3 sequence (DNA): TGTGCCAGCAGCTTAGCTGGGACAGGAATCTACGAGCAGTACTTC.

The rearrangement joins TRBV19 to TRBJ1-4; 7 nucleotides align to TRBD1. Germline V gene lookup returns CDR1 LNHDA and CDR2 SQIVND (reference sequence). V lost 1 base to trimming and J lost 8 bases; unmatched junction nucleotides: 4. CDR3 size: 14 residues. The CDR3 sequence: CASSIGTGEEKLFF. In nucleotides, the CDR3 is TGTGCCAGTAGTATAGGCACAGGGGAAGAAAAACTGTTTTTT.

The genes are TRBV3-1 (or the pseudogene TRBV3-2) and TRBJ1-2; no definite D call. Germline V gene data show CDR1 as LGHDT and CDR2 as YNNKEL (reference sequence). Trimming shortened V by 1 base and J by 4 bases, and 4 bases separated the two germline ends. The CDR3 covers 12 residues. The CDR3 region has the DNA TGTGCCAGCAGCCAAGGGCCCTATGGCTACACCTTC. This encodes CASSQGPYGYTF.

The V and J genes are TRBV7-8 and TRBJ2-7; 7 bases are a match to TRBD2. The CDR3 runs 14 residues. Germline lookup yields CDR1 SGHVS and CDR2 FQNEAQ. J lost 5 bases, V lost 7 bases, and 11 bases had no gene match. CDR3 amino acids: CASTAGALVHEQYF. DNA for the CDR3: TGTGCCAGCACTGCGGGAGCCCTAGTCCACGAGCAGTACTTC.

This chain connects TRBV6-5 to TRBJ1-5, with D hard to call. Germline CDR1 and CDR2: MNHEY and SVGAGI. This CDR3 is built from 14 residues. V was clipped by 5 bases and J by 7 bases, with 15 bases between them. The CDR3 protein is CASSTNGREQPQHF. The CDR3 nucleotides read TGTGCCAGCAGTACAAATGGGCGGGAGCAGCCCCAGCATTTT.

CDR3 nucleotides: TGTGCCAGCAGCTTAGGGGACAGCCCTAGCGGCTACACCTTC. Residues: CASSLGDSPSGYTF. This rearrangement joins TRBV7-2 to TRBJ1-2, with TRBD1 matching 7 bases. Trimming at V came to 1 base and at J to 8 bases, leaving 7 bases not matched to a gene. The CDR3 consists of 14 residues. CDR1 SGHTA and CDR2 FQGNSA come from the germline V gene.

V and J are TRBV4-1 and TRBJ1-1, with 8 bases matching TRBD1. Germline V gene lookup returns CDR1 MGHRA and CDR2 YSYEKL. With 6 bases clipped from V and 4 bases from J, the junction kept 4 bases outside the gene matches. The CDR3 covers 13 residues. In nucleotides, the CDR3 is TGCGCCAGCAGAAGGACAGGGCGCACTGAAGCTTTCTTT. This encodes CASRRTGRTEAFF.

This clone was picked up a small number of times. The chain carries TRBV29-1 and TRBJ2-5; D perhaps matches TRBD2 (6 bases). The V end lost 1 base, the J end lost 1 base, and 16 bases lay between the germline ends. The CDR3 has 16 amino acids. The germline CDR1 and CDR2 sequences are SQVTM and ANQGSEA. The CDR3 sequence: CSVEGVESRGQETQYF. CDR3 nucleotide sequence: TGCAGCGTTGAAGGGGTGGAGTCGCGGGGCCAAGAGACCCAGTACTTC.

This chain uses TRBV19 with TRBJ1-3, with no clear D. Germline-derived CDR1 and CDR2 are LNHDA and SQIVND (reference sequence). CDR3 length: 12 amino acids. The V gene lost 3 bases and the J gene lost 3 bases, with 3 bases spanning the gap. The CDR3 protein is CASSIGGNTIYF. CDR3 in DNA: TGTGCCAGTAGTATCGGTGGAAACACCATATATTTT. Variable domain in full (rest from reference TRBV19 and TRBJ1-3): DGGITQSPKYLFRKEGQNVTLSCEQNLNHDAMYWYRQDPGQGLRLIYYSQIVNDFQKGDIAEGYSVSREKKESFPLTVTSAQKNPTAFYLCASSIGGNTIYFGEGSWLTVV.

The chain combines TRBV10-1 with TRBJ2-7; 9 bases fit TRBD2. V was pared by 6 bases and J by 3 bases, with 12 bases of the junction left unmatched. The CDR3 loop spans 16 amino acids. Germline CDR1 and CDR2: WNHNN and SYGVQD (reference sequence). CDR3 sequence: CASSPRVGTSFYEQYF. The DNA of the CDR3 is TGCGCCAGCAGCCCCCGGGTGGGGACTAGCTTCTACGAGCAGTACTTC.

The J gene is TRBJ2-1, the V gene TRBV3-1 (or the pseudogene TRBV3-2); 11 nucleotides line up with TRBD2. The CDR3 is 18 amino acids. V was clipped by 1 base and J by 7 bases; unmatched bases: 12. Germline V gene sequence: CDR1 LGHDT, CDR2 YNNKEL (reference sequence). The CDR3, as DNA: TGTGCCAGCAGCCAAGTAGTAGCGGGAGGGCCGGGATGGAATGAGCAGTTCTTC. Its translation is CASSQVVAGGPGWNEQFF.

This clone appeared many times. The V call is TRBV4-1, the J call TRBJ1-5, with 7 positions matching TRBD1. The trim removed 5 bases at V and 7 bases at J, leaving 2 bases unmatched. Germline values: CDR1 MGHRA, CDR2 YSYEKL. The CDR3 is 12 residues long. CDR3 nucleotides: TGCGCCAGCAGCAACAGGGGACAGCCCCAGCATTTT. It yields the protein CASSNRGQPQHF.

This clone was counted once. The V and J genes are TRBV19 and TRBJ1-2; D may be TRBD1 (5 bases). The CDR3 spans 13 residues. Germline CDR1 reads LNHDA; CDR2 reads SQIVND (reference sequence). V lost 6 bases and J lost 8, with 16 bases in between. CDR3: CASSPRRADGYTF. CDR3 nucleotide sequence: TGTGCCAGTAGCCCCCGCAGGGCAGACGGCTACACCTTC.

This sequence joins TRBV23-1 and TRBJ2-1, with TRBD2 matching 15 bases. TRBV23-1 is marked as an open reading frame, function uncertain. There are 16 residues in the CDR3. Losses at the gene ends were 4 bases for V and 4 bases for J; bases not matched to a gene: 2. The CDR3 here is CASSRGLAGGYNEQFF. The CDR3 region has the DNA TGCGCCAGCAGTCGGGGACTAGCGGGAGGTTACAATGAGCAGTTCTTC.